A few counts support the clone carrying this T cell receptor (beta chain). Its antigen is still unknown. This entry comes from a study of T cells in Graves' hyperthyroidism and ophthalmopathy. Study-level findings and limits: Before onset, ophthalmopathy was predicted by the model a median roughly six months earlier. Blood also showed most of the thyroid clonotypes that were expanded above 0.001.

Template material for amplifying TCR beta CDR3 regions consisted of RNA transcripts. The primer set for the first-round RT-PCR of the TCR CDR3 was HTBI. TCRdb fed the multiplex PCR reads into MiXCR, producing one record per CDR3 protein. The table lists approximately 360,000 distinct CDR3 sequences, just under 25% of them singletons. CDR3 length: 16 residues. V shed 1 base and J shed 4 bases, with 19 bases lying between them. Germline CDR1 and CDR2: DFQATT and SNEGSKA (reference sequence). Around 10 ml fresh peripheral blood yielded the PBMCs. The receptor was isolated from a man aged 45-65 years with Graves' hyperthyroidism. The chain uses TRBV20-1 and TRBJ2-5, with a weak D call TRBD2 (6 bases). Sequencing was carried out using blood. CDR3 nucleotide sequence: TGCAGTGCTAGAGGGACGGGAAGGAGGGGAGCAGAGACCCAGTACTTC. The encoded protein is CSARGTGRRGAETQYF.